The 3 T cell receptor beta chains listed next were all sequenced from one sample in a study of blood T cell repertoires in COVID-19 (dated by TCRdb to between 2020 and 2021). The library was produced with the immunoSEQ multiplex PCR assay. TCRdb retrieved this table from immuneACCESS and kept in-frame rearrangements only. Not all clones are present; in checked studies, unresolved V genes account for under half, and no reason is known for the remainder. For this sample there are 120,000 to 150,000 clones; about four fifths appear just once. The top ten clonotypes cover roughly 6.2% of the sample. The sequenced sample was PBMCs or T cells enriched from blood (not recorded which). These receptors were taken from a woman aged 45-60 years who had been exposed to COVID-19.

The chain joins TRBV6-1 to TRBJ1-3; 8 nucleotides agree with TRBD1. The CDR3 runs 13 residues. CDR1 is MNHNS and CDR2 is SASEGT in the germline V gene. V lost 3 bases, J lost 15 bases, and 10 bases stayed unmatched. CDR3 sequence: CASSDGLQDREYF. For the CDR3, the DNA is TGTGCCAGCAGTGATGGGCTTCAGGACAGGGAATATTTT.

The V call is TRBV27, the J call TRBJ2-5; the D gene is possibly TRBD1 (5 bases). This CDR3 spans 14 amino acids. Germline V gives CDR1 MNHEY, CDR2 SMNVEV (reference sequence). V lost 3 bases to trimming and J lost 5 bases, with 13 bases between them. CDR3 sequence: CASSLFGASETQYF. The CDR3, as DNA: TGTGCCAGCAGTTTGTTTGGGGCTTCTGAGACCCAGTACTTC.

The CDR3 loop is CASGPTSGSETQYF. Written as DNA, the CDR3 is TGTGCCAGCGGGCCGACTAGCGGGTCTGAGACCCAGTACTTC. The chain combines TRBV11-2 with TRBJ2-5; 10 nucleotides line up with TRBD2. V lost 8 bases to trimming and J lost 5 bases; unmatched junction nucleotides: 8. The CDR3 length is 14 residues. CDR1 is SGHAT, CDR2 FQNNGV, per germline.